The rows below give T cell receptor beta chains drawn from one sample of a study of cytomegalovirus exposure and HLA in healthy donors. The repertoire was sequenced with immunoSEQ multiplex PCR; TCRdb's copy has only in-frame clones and lacks some. The top ten hold roughly 3.3% of the sample, which has 90,000 to 150,000 clones, 60% to 85% seen once. The sample comprised PBMCs. The receptor set was obtained from a woman between 25 and 40 years old in good health and CMV-seropositive. Each CDR3 is given with its conserved first and last residue. D genes are given only for firm matches. Size tells how often a clone was seen (once, few, many) or the class of an expanded clone, and some rows leave it out.

DNA	CDR3	V	size	J	D
TGTGCCAGCGGGAGCTATGGCTACACCTTC	CASGSYGYTF	TRBV2	NA	TRBJ1-2	NA
TGCGCCAGCAGCTTGGTCGGGGGGGCCTATGGCTACACCTTC	CASSLVGGAYGYTF	TRBV5-1	NA	TRBJ1-2	NA
TGTGCCATCAGTCTACAGCGACAGTCAATCTATGGCTACACCTTC	CAISLQRQSIYGYTF	TRBV10-3	few	TRBJ1-2	NA
TGTGCCAGCAGCTTACCCCGACGGGGCTCTGGGGCCAACGTCCTGACTTTC	CASSLPRRGSGANVLTF	TRBV13	NA	TRBJ2-6	NA
TGTGCCAGCAGCCCAGGGACAGCCTACGAGCAGTACTTC	CASSPGTAYEQYF	TRBV5-5	NA	TRBJ2-7	TRBD1
TGTGCCAGCAGCTTCCTTCAGAGCGCGAACACCGGGGAGCTGTTTTTT	CASSFLQSANTGELFF	TRBV5-6	NA	TRBJ2-2	NA
TGTGCCAGCAGCTTAGGGCAGAGCACAGATACGCAGTATTTT	CASSLGQSTDTQYF	TRBV7-9	NA	TRBJ2-3	NA
TGTGCCAGCAGCTTAGCCGGGGAGATCTACGAGCAGTACTTC	CASSLAGEIYEQYF	TRBV7-8	NA	TRBJ2-7	NA
TGCGCCAGCAGCATAAACGTGGGGGCCCTCTTCTACGAGCAGTACTTC	CASSINVGALFYEQYF	TRBV5-1	NA	TRBJ2-7	NA
TGCAGCGCACGGGAACTAGCAGTCAATGAGCAGTTCTTC	CSARELAVNEQFF	TRBV29-1	NA	TRBJ2-1	NA
TGTGCCAGCAGCCAGAGTCATGCGGGGCTGGGATCACCCCTCCACTTT	CASSQSHAGLGSPLHF	TRBV14	NA	TRBJ1-6	NA
TGCGCCAGCAGCTTTAGCGCGTCAACCCCGCTCGAGCAGTACTTC	CASSFSASTPLEQYF	TRBV5-1	NA	TRBJ2-7	NA
TGCGCCAGCAGCCTCAGCGCGGGAAACACCGGGGAGCTGTTTTTT	CASSLSAGNTGELFF	TRBV5-1	NA	TRBJ2-2	NA
TGTGCCAGCAGCCCACCAAGGACAGGGGGCCGTCGGACCTACAATGAGCAGTTCTTC	CASSPPRTGGRRTYNEQFF	TRBV7-8	NA	TRBJ2-1	TRBD1
TGTGCCAGCAGCTTTGACCCCGGGGCAGGGAGGAGTGGCTACACCTTC	CASSFDPGAGRSGYTF	TRBV7-9	NA	TRBJ1-2	NA
TGTGCCAGAAGCTTGGAGGGGACTAGCGAGAGAAAATACCTAGGCACAGATACGCAGTATTTT	CARSLEGTSERKYLGTDTQYF	TRBV5-3	NA	TRBJ2-3	TRBD2
TGCGCCAGCAGCTCGACAGGGGAATACCAAGAGACCCAGTACTTC	CASSSTGEYQETQYF	TRBV5-1	NA	TRBJ2-5	TRBD1
TGTGCCAGCAGTTTAAGCAGGCAGGGGCTCTACGAGCAGTACTTC	CASSLSRQGLYEQYF	TRBV28	NA	TRBJ2-7	NA
TGTGCCAGCAGTATGAAGCGCCTCACAGATACGCAGTATTTT	CASSMKRLTDTQYF	TRBV5-6	NA	TRBJ2-3	NA
TGTGCCAGCAGCTTAGCGAGCGGGGGCTACAATGAGCAGTTCTTC	CASSLASGGYNEQFF	TRBV7-2	NA	TRBJ2-1	TRBD2
TGCGCCAGCAGCGAGGACAGACTCTACAATGAGCAGTTCTTC	CASSEDRLYNEQFF	TRBV5-1	many	TRBJ2-1	NA
TGTGCCAGCAGTTTATCCGGGACAGGGCAAGAGACCCAGTACTTC	CASSLSGTGQETQYF	TRBV28	NA	TRBJ2-5	TRBD1
TGTGCCAGCAGTTTATTCCAGGGGATGGGGGAGACCCAGTACTTC	CASSLFQGMGETQYF	TRBV27	NA	TRBJ2-5	NA
TGTGCCAGCAACGAACTAGCGGGGGGAAAAAACATTCAGTACTTC	CASNELAGGKNIQYF	TRBV27	few	TRBJ2-4	TRBD2
TGTGCCAGCAGCCCCCGTGCTGGTTTCGGTGAAAAACTGTTTTTT	CASSPRAGFGEKLFF	TRBV28	NA	TRBJ1-4	NA
TGTGCCAGCAGCTTCGGACTGACCAATTCACCCCTCCACTTT	CASSFGLTNSPLHF	TRBV5-4	NA	TRBJ1-6	NA
TGTGCCAGCAGTTTAGCAGGGGGCACAGATACGCAGTATTTT	CASSLAGGTDTQYF	TRBV28	NA	TRBJ2-3	NA
TGTGCCAGCAGTTTATTGGAGCAAGAGACCCAGTACTTC	CASSLLEQETQYF	TRBV27	NA	TRBJ2-5	NA
TGTGCCAGTAGCCCCAGAATGAGCAATCAGCCCCAGCATTTT	CASSPRMSNQPQHF	TRBV19	NA	TRBJ1-5	NA
TGTGCCACCAAATGCGGGGAGCTGTTTTTT	CATKCGELFF	TRBV5-3	NA	TRBJ2-2	NA
TGTGCCAGCAGCTTAGGTCAGGGGCGACAAGAGACCCAGTACTTC	CASSLGQGRQETQYF	TRBV7-9	NA	TRBJ2-5	NA
TGTGCCTCCGGACGTAGCGGGGATGCAGATACGCAGTATTTT	CASGRSGDADTQYF	TRBV25-1	NA	TRBJ2-3	TRBD2
TGTGCCAGCAGCTCCACTAACTATGGCTACACCTTC	CASSSTNYGYTF	TRBV7-9	NA	TRBJ1-2	NA
TGTGCCAGCATCTGGACTCTGGAAGAAGGCTACACCTTC	CASIWTLEEGYTF	TRBV2	NA	TRBJ1-2	NA
TGTGCCAGCAACCCGAGCGACAGGCCCTACAATGAGCAGTTCTTC	CASNPSDRPYNEQFF	TRBV11-2	NA	TRBJ2-1	NA
TGTGCCAGCATGCCTAGAGGAAACATTCAGTACTTC	CASMPRGNIQYF	TRBV2	NA	TRBJ2-4	NA
TGTGCCAGCAGCATAGACAGGGTTAACTACAATGAGCAGTTCTTC	CASSIDRVNYNEQFF	TRBV13	once	TRBJ2-1	TRBD1
TGTGCCTGGAAATCTTCCTCAGGGGCCGGTCTTGGCTACACCTTC	CAWKSSSGAGLGYTF	TRBV30	NA	TRBJ1-2	NA
TGCAGTGCTACCCCTGACAGGGGAGCTTTCTTT	CSATPDRGAFF	TRBV20-1	NA	TRBJ1-1	TRBD1
TGTGCCAGTAGTAACCGGGGACAGGCTCACTACGAGCAGTACTTC	CASSNRGQAHYEQYF	TRBV19	NA	TRBJ2-7	TRBD1
TGCGCCAGCAGTGCACAGGGGGGTTCACCCCTCCACTTT	CASSAQGGSPLHF	TRBV10-2	NA	TRBJ1-6	TRBD1
TGTGCCAGCAGCGAACGACAGGTTTATAGGGAGCTGTTTTTT	CASSERQVYRELFF	TRBV9	NA	TRBJ2-2	NA
TGTGCCATCAGTGGCCTAGCGGGGGTTGGAGATACGCAGTATTTT	CAISGLAGVGDTQYF	TRBV10-3	NA	TRBJ2-3	TRBD2
TGTGCCAGCAGCAAACCGCCCTCCTACAGGGGGCAGAACACCGGGGAGCTGTTTTTT	CASSKPPSYRGQNTGELFF	TRBV21-1	NA	TRBJ2-2	NA
TGTTCCAGCAGCCCCTCAGCGGGGCGAGGGATTAATCAGCCCCAGCATTTT	CSSSPSAGRGINQPQHF	TRBV7-9	NA	TRBJ1-5	NA
TGTGCCAGCAGTCCACAGGGGGCTGGGGCCAACGTCCTGACTTTC	CASSPQGAGANVLTF	TRBV6-6	NA	TRBJ2-6	TRBD1
TGTGCCAGCAGCCTCTTACAGGGTGAGGGCGAGCAGTACTTC	CASSLLQGEGEQYF	TRBV5-4	NA	TRBJ2-7	NA
TGCGCCAGCAGCGTAGCGGGGGGGCCCATGGAGACCCAGTACTTC	CASSVAGGPMETQYF	TRBV5-1	NA	TRBJ2-5	TRBD2
TGTGCCTGGAGTGTAGTTAGAGGGCAGTTCTTC	CAWSVVRGQFF	TRBV30	NA	TRBJ2-1	NA
TGTGCCAGCAGCCAAGCATCCCCTAGAGGGACCGGGGAGCTGTTTTTT	CASSQASPRGTGELFF	TRBV4-2	NA	TRBJ2-2	NA
TGCGCCAGCACCAGTGGGCGGGGGACTTCCTACGAGCAGTACTTC	CASTSGRGTSYEQYF	TRBV5-1	NA	TRBJ2-7	TRBD2
TGCGCCAGCAGCCAGACGAACAGAAATGAAAAACTGTTTTTT	CASSQTNRNEKLFF	TRBV4-1	NA	TRBJ1-4	NA